This TCR beta chain was sequenced in a study of T cells in women clearing cervical HPV infection. In the study overall: Controls were women whose single incident HPV16 infection cleared within 12 months without precancer or cancer. Cases' blood sampling followed lesion detection by median around 160 days (90 to 200). Study-wide results and caveats: Unknown T-cell numbers per sample may underlie the richness differences.

As concerns this clone: Its target is unknown. The CDR3 end is not reached by the read, which stops 3 residues before it; the germline J gene fills it in.

The V gene end was trimmed by 5 bases and the J gene end by 1 base; junction bases not matched to a gene: 8. Germline loops: CDR1 DFQATT, CDR2 SNEGSKA (reference sequence). This CDR3 has 15 amino acids. Repertoires were generated with immunoSEQ multiplex PCR, while TCRdb's copy carries only in-frame clones and drops some. This sample's table has tens of thousands of clones. This sequence originates from a woman between 18 and 75 years old with a cervical HPV16 infection that either progressed to CIN3+ or cleared (not recorded which). The sample comprised blood buffy coat. The chain has TRBV20-1 and TRBJ2-4; TRBD2 matches at 7 bases. The CDR3 reads CSAPNFSGAKNIQYF. Incomplete CDR3 DNA: TGCAGTGCTCCAAACTTTAGCGGGGCCAAAAACATT.